This TCR beta chain was sequenced for a study of shared clonotypes between healthy human individuals. Whole-study results and caveats: Rarefaction analysis demonstrated incomplete sorted-subset sequencing notwithstanding large depth.

The assay was immunoSEQ multiplex PCR, and TCRdb's table has in-frame clones only and misses some. The sample has about 1.5 million clones, approximately 96% seen once. Concerning this clone itself: Its specificity is unknown.

V shed 0 bases and J 2 bases; nucleotides not matched to a gene: 8. Germline lookup yields CDR1 SGHRS and CDR2 YFSETQ. The CDR3 loop spans 17 amino acids. This sequence originates from a man younger than 45 in good health. The rearrangement links TRBV5-1 to TRBJ2-1, with 7 nucleotides matching TRBD2. Sequencing was carried out using naive CD4+ T cells sorted from blood. Sample subset: CD45RA+ positively selected. The CDR3 reads CASSLVSGTNTYNEQFF. CDR3 DNA: TGCGCCAGCAGCTTGGTTTCCGGGACTAACACCTACAATGAGCAGTTCTTC. Full variable domain (outside the CDR3, taken from reference TRBV5-1 and TRBJ2-1): KAGVTQTPRYLIKTRGQQVTLSCSPISGHRSVSWYQQTPGQGLQFLFEYFSETQRNKGNFPGRFSGRQFSNSRSEMNVSTLELGDSALYLCASSLVSGTNTYNEQFFGPGTRLTVL.